This TCR beta chain derives from a study of monozygotic twins with inflammatory bowel disease. Study-wide results and caveats: TCRbeta inverse Simpson diversity was decreased in IBD patients versus healthy co-twins. With others, IBD patients shared fewer clonotypes than healthy twins did, especially with disease activity.

Germline V gene sequence: CDR1 SGHTA, CDR2 FQGNSA. The CDR3 is 15 residues long. The authors ran two nested PCRs of around 15 and 10 cycles on TCRalpha and TCRbeta cDNA. TCRdb reprocessed the 5' RACE reads; each CDR3 protein has one entry and no DNA is given. The sample totals around 140,000 distinct CDR3 sequences. For this clonotype: Its cognate antigen is unknown.

J is TRBJ2-5 and V is TRBV7-2. The origin of this receptor is a human donor with ulcerative colitis or Crohn's disease, or a healthy co-twin of an affected twin (not recorded which). Sequencing was done on a sample of blood. The CDR3 here is CASSLGAVEQETQYF.